The 26 T cell receptor beta chains reported below all come from one sample, sequenced in a study of tumor and adjacent non-tumor tissue in lung cancer. No cell sorting was done before RNA was extracted from the tissue. The normal lung tissue was taken more than 3 cm from the tumor edge. TCRbeta libraries were built with three rounds of nested PCR, modified from ARM-PCR. Via MiXCR, TCRdb re-called the multiplex PCR reads, giving one row per CDR3 protein. Of around 76,000 distinct CDR3 sequences in the sample, just over 75% were seen once. Sequences were obtained from distant non-tumor lung tissue. The receptors here all came from a man aged 70-80 years with non-small cell lung cancer.

To note about this clonotype: The conserved closing phenylalanine or tryptophan is absent in this CDR3, likely reflecting a read error. Because the CDR3's place on the DNA is in doubt, the DNA is left out and the CDR3 is given as listed by TCRdb. The V call is TRBV20-1, the J call TRBJ2-7; the DNA was not compared with TRBD2, the D call given in the table. Including both end residues, the CDR3 is 15 amino acids long. Germline lookup yields CDR1 DFQATT and CDR2 SNEGSKA (reference sequence). The CDR3 reads CSVREGLAGTYKRYY.

This clonotype was observed once. Being one base from a much bigger clone, this may be a read error. The rearrangement links TRBV11-2 to TRBJ2-2; TRBD1 is a possible D gene (6 bases). The length of the CDR3 is 15 residues. CDR1 SGHAT and CDR2 FQNNGV come from the germline V gene. CDR3 nucleotides: TGTGCCAGCGGGTACAGGGACCTAGTGGCCGGGGAGCTGTTGTTT. Encoded protein: CASGYRDLVAGELLF.

On this clonotype itself: This likely comes from a read error, as the CDR3 has no conserved phenylalanine or tryptophan at its end. The chain uses TRBV6-5 and TRBJ2-5; no clear D gene. Deletions cut 9 bases from V and 6 bases from J, with 8 bases between. CDR1 is MNHEY, CDR2 SVGAGI, per germline. This CDR3 has 10 amino acids. For the CDR3, the DNA is TGTGCCAGTAAGAAAAAGACCCAGTACCTC. It specifies CASKKKTQYL.

In regard to this clonotype: One end of the junction fails to match germline, which may point to a read error. The rearrangement joins TRBV6-1 to TRBJ2-7; 9 bases agree with TRBD2. Germline CDR1 and CDR2: MNHNS and SASEGT. There are 14 residues in the CDR3. CDR3 protein: CASSTTSGSYEQSF. DNA for the CDR3: TGTGCCAGCAGTACGACTAGCGGCTCCTACGAGCAATCCTTC.

Concerning this clonotype: A single base separates this from a much larger clone, so it may be a read error. The chain joins TRBV5-1 to TRBJ1-2, with a tentative D call TRBD1 (5 bases). Germline V lookup: CDR1 SGHRS, CDR2 YFSETQ. The CDR3 extends over 14 amino acids. Trimming stripped 1 base from V and 8 bases from J, with 15 bases between. The CDR3 is CASSLRRGLDGYTF. In DNA form, the CDR3 reads TGCGCCAGCAGCTTGCGACGGGGCCTAGACGGCTACACCTTC.

About this clonotype itself: Because the CDR3 is missing its conserved closing phenylalanine or tryptophan, this is likely a read error. The V gene is TRBV5-4, the J gene TRBJ2-3; D is uncertain. CDR3 size: 13 residues. Per the germline V gene, CDR1 is SGHNT and CDR2 is YYREEE (reference sequence). The CDR3 DNA is TGTGCCAACAGCTTGGAACGCACAGATACGCAGTATATT. This gives the protein CANSLERTDTQYI.

This clonotype occurred once. Written as DNA, the CDR3 is TGTGCCAGCAGCCTCCCATGGAGGCTCAATCAGCCCCAGCATTTT. It yields the protein CASSLPWRLNQPQHF. The chain is built from TRBV11-3 and TRBJ1-5; unclear D gene. The germline V and J ends were trimmed by 5 bases and 3 bases, with 14 bases remaining between them. Germline loops: CDR1 SGHNT, CDR2 YENEEA. This CDR3 comprises 15 residues.

As to this clonotype: A clone one base away is much larger, so this may be a read error. The chain has TRBV4-2 and TRBJ2-5; D gene ambiguous. The CDR3 has 14 amino acids. V was trimmed by 1 base and J by 0 bases, leaving 6 bases between them. The germline V gene encodes CDR1 LGHNA and CDR2 YNFKEQ. CDR3 region: CASSQVIDQETQYF. DNA for the CDR3: TGTGCCAGCAGCCAAGTAATAGACCAAGAGACCCAGTACTTC.

For this clonotype: A read error may produce the germline difference seen at one junction end. The chain recombines TRBV5-6 with TRBJ2-3; D is uncertain. Germline lookup yields CDR1 SGHDT and CDR2 YYEEEE. This CDR3 is built from 15 residues. CDR3 sequence reads: CASTLGPRSTDTHYF. For the CDR3, the DNA is TGTGCCAGCACCTTGGGCCCGCGAAGTACAGATACGCATTATTTT.

On this clonotype: At one end the junction does not follow the germline gene, possibly because of a read error. The gene calls are TRBV4-2 and TRBJ2-3, with D possibly matching TRBD1 (7 bases). This CDR3 is 15 amino acids long. CDR1 LGHNA and CDR2 YNFKEQ come from the germline V gene. CDR3 bases: TGTGCCTGCAGCCAATCTCTGGGCGGGACAGATACGCACTATTTT. This codes for CACSQSLGGTDTHYF.

With respect to this clonotype: The conserved phenylalanine or tryptophan is not found at the CDR3 terminus, so this likely reflects a read error. The chain employs TRBV12-3 or TRBV12-4 and TRBJ1-2; D unclear. CDR3 size: 11 residues. Between the trimmed V and J ends, which lost 7 bases and 10 bases, there was a span of 13 bases. CDR3 amino acids: CASTLGNDYTY. In DNA form, the CDR3 reads TGTGCCAGCACCCTGGGAAATGACTACACCTAC.

Comment on this clonotype: The junction differs from germline at one of its ends, possibly a read error. The CDR3 is CACSLDETGVNGYSF. As DNA, the CDR3 is TGTGCCTGCAGTTTAGACGAGACAGGGGTAAATGGCTACTCCTTC. This sequence joins TRBV12-3 or TRBV12-4 and TRBJ1-2, with 8 bases fitting TRBD1. The CDR3 is 15 residues long.

This chain links TRBV6-6 with TRBJ2-7, with D maybe TRBD2 (7 bases). V was trimmed by 4 bases and J by 13 bases, leaving 20 bases between them. The CDR3 is 13 residues long. Germline-derived CDR1 and CDR2 are MNHNY and SVGAGI (reference sequence). In DNA form, the CDR3 reads TGTGCCAGCAGTTTGGCGGGGGCCTACGATCACTACTTC. Protein sequence: CASSLAGAYDHYF.

Turning to this clonotype: A junction end diverges from the germline sequence, so it may reflect a read error. The chain uses TRBV11-3 and TRBJ2-6; D perhaps matches TRBD1 (5 bases). The CDR3 contains 16 residues. Germline V lookup: CDR1 SGHNT, CDR2 YENEEA. This chain's CDR3 is CSSSLRLSSGANVLTF. The CDR3, as DNA: TGTTCCAGCAGCTTGCGACTGAGCTCTGGGGCCAACGTCCTAACTTTC.

On this clonotype itself: Sequence at one end of the junction differs from germline and may be a read error. V gene TRBV11-2 combines with J gene TRBJ2-7; D may correspond to TRBD1 or TRBD2 (5 bases each). Germline CDR1 SGHAT, CDR2 FQNNGV. The CDR3 runs to 14 residues. The chain's CDR3 is CTSSLGTGTYEQYF. For the CDR3, the DNA is TGTACCAGCAGCTTAGGTACCGGGACCTACGAACAGTACTTC.

In the case of this clonotype: A junction end diverges from the germline sequence, so it may reflect a read error. V gene TRBV6-5 combines with J gene TRBJ1-2; 8 bases are shared with TRBD1. Germline V gene lookup returns CDR1 MNHEY and CDR2 SVGAGI. The CDR3 contains 17 residues. CDR3 in DNA: TGTGCCAGCAGTTATGGTGGGACAGGTACTCTATTCGGTGGCTGCACATTC. Amino acid sequence: CASSYGGTGTLFGGCTF.

Comments on this clonotype: One junction end does not reproduce the germline sequence, and a read error may be involved. The chain couples TRBV6-1 to TRBJ2-1; D call uncertain. This CDR3 is built from 16 residues. CDR1 is MNHNS, CDR2 SASEGT, per germline. CDR3 loop: CANSDYQLRSHNEQFF. The CDR3 nucleotides read TGTGCCAACAGTGATTACCAATTACGCTCCCACAATGAGCAGTTCTTC.

On this clonotype itself: One end of the junction fails to match germline, which may point to a read error. This chain joins TRBV11-1 and TRBJ2-1, with D unclear. Germline V gives CDR1 SGHAT, CDR2 FQDESV (reference sequence). CDR3 length equals 13 residues. The CDR3 loop reads CVSSSGVGNAQFF. In nucleotides, the CDR3 is TGTGTCAGCAGCTCTGGAGTTGGCAATGCGCAGTTCTTC.

This clonotype was seen just once. Relative to the germline gene, one junction end is altered; a read error may explain this. The chain joins TRBV5-4 to TRBJ2-1; the D gene is possibly TRBD1 (5 bases). Gene TRBJ2-7 matches the end of the DNA better, so the J call may be wrong. The CDR3 is 15 amino acids. CDR1 and CDR2 from the germline V gene are SGHNT and YYREEE (reference sequence). The CDR3 loop is CASSLGRKRHNEQYF. CDR3 in DNA: TGTGCAAGCAGCTTGGGGCGGAAACGGCACAATGAGCAGTACTTC.

The chain is built from TRBV6-2 or TRBV6-3 and TRBJ2-3; D not certain. CDR3 size: 13 residues. The V and J ends lost 2 bases and 2 bases respectively, with 5 bases between them. Germline V CDR1 and CDR2: MNHEY, SVGEGT. The CDR3 loop is CASSYDHTDTQYF. As DNA, the CDR3 is TGTGCCAGCAGTTACGACCACACAGATACGCAGTATTTT.

To note about this clonotype: The conserved phenylalanine or tryptophan is not found at the CDR3 terminus, so this likely reflects a read error. The chain has TRBV12-3 or TRBV12-4 and TRBJ2-2; D may be TRBD1 (7 bases). The CDR3 totals 15 residues. In DNA form, the CDR3 reads TGTGCCAGCAATTTAGCAGGGGGGAAAACCGGGGAGCTGTTTATT. This codes for CASNLAGGKTGELFI.

The chain carries TRBV4-2 and TRBJ2-1; 9 positions match TRBD2. Trimming removed 5 bases from V and 9 bases from J; junction bases left unmatched: 14. This CDR3 has 16 residues. The germline gives CDR1 LGHNA, CDR2 YNFKEQ. The DNA for the CDR3 is TGTGCCAGCAGCGGTTTCCTAGCGGGGACTAGCAGTGAGCAGTTCTTC. This codes for CASSGFLAGTSSEQFF.

This clonotype was seen once. Sequence at one end of the junction differs from germline and may be a read error. The rearrangement uses TRBV6-6 and TRBJ2-7; D is perhaps TRBD2 (5 bases). CDR1 and CDR2 from the germline V gene are MNHNY and SVGAGI (reference sequence). There are 11 residues in the CDR3. The CDR3 loop is CAGSQDSAQYF. CDR3 DNA: TGTGCCGGCAGTCAGGACTCTGCGCAGTACTTC.

The chain joins TRBV10-3 to TRBJ1-1; tentatively, D is TRBD1 (6 bases). The ends were cut back, 7 bases at V and 5 bases at J, with 20 bases in the middle. The CDR3 has 15 amino acids. CDR1 and CDR2 (germline): ENHRY, SYGVKD. CDR3 region: CAIIGLQGQVTEAFF. CDR3 nucleotides: TGTGCCATCATTGGGCTTCAGGGGCAGGTTACTGAAGCTTTCTTT.

On this clonotype itself: Compared with germline, one end of the junction differs, possibly owing to a read error. V is TRBV11-3 and J is TRBJ1-1; the D gene is possibly TRBD1 (6 bases). The CDR3 extends over 16 amino acids. Germline V gene data show CDR1 as SGHNT and CDR2 as YENEEA. DNA of the CDR3: TGTGCCAGCAGCTTCCGGGACATAACCCTCATCACTGAAACTTTCTTT. Translated: CASSFRDITLITETFF.

DNA of the CDR3: TGTGCCAGCAGTTTATATGGGGGACAGGGGGCTAGGGAGCAGTACGTC. Its translation is CASSLYGGQGAREQYV. The chain combines TRBV28 with TRBJ2-7, with 12 bases fitting TRBD1. Trimming cost V 1 base and J 7 bases; bases outside gene matches: 8. This CDR3 has 16 amino acids. Germline V gives CDR1 MDHEN, CDR2 SYDVKM.